This section outlines one TCR beta chain sequence together with its context. Its antigen is not known. The source of the sample is a study of breast tumors, draining lymph nodes, adjacent tissues. Notes on the study in general: That most tumor T cells come from lymph nodes remained unproven. Compared with basal-like, luminal-like tumors shared significantly more repertoire with nontumor tissue. Tumors had less TCR diversity than lymph nodes, more than nontumor tissue.

TCRdb re-derived calls from the multiplex PCR reads in MiXCR, one entry per CDR3 protein. The repertoire holds approximately 180,000 distinct CDR3 sequences, with approximately 33% as singletons. Breast cancer patients provided tissue from their axillary draining lymph nodes. The CDR3 extends over 14 amino acids. CDR1 DFQATT and CDR2 SNEGSKA come from the germline V gene (reference sequence). Trimming removed 3 bases at V and 9 bases at J, with 17 bases between. The sequenced material came from axillary lymph node tissue. The chain recombines TRBV20-1 with TRBJ1-4; a possible D gene is TRBD1 (5 bases). This TCR came from a female donor with breast cancer. Some clones in this sample may be carry-over from other donors' samples. For the CDR3, the DNA is TGCAGTGCTAGGGGGCTGGGCACCGTGAAAAAACTGTTTTTT. Translated, it gives CSARGLGTVKKLFF.